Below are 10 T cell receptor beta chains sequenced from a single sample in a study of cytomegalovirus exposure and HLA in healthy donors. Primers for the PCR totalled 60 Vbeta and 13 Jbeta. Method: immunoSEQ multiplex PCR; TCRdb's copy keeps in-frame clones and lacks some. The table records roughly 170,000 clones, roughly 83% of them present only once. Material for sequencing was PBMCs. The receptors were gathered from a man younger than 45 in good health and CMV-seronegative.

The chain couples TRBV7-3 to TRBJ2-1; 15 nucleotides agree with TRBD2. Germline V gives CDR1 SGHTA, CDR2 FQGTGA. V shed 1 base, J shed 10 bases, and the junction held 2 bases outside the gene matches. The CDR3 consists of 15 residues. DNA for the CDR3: TGTGCCAGCAGCTTAAGGACTAGCGGGAGGGCGGAGCAGTTCTTC. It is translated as CASSLRTSGRAEQFF.

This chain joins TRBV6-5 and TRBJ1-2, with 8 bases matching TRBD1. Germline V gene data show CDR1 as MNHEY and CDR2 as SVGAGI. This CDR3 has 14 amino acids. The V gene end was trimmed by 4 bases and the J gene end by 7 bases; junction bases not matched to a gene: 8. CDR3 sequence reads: CASSWWTGSGGYTF. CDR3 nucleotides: TGTGCCAGCAGTTGGTGGACAGGGAGTGGTGGCTACACCTTC.

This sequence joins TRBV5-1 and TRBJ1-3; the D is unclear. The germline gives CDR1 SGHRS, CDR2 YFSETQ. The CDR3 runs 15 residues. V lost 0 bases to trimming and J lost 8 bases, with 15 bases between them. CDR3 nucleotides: TGCGCCAGCAGCTTGGATCTAGCAGATAGGGACACCATATATTTT. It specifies CASSLDLADRDTIYF.

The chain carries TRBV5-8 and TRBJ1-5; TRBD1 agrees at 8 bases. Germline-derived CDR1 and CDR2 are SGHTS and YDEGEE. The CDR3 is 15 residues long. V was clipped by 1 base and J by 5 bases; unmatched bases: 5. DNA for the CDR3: TGTGCCAGCAGCTTGAGGGACAGGATTTATCAGCCCCAGCATTTT. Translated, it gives CASSLRDRIYQPQHF.

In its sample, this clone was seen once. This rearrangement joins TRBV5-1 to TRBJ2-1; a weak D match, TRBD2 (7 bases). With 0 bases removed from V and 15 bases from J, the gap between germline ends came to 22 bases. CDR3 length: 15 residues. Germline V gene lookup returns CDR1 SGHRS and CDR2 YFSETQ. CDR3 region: CASSLGGVRGGIPFF. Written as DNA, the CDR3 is TGCGCCAGCAGCTTGGGAGGGGTTAGGGGGGGCATCCCGTTCTTC. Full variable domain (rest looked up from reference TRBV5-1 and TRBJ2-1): KAGVTQTPRYLIKTRGQQVTLSCSPISGHRSVSWYQQTPGQGLQFLFEYFSETQRNKGNFPGRFSGRQFSNSRSEMNVSTLELGDSALYLCASSLGGVRGGIPFFGPGTRLTVL.

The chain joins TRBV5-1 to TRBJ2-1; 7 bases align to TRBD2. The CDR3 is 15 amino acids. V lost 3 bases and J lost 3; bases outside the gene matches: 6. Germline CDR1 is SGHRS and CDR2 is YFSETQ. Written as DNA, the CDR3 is TGCGCCAGCAGCTCAATGGGGGAGGGCTACAATGAGCAGTTCTTC. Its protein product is CASSSMGEGYNEQFF.

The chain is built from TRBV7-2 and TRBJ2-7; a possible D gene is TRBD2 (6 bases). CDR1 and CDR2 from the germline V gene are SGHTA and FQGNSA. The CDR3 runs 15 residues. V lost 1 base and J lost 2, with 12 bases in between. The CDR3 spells CASSLVGSSTYEQYF. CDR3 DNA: TGTGCCAGCAGCTTAGTCGGGAGTTCGACCTACGAGCAGTACTTC.

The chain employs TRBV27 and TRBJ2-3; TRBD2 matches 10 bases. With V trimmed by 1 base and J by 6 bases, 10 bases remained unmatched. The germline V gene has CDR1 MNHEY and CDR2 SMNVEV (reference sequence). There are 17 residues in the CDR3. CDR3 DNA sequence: TGTGCCAGCAGTTTATTAGCGGGAGGCGACGACGTGGATACGCAGTATTTT. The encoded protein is CASSLLAGGDDVDTQYF.

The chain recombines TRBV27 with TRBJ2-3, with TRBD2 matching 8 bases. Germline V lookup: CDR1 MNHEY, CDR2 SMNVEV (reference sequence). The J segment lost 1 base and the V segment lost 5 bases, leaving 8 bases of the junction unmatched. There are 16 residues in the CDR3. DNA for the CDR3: TGTGCCAGCAGTGCGGGGCCGGGACTAGGCACAGATACGCAGTATTTT. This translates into CASSAGPGLGTDTQYF.

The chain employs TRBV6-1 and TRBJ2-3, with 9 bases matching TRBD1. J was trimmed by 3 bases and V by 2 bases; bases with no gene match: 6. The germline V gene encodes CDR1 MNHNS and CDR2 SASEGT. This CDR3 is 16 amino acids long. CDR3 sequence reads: CASSEWGTGSTDTQYF. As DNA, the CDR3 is TGTGCCAGCAGTGAATGGGGGACAGGGTCGACAGATACGCAGTATTTT.